This is a list of T cell receptor beta chains from one sample in a study of cytomegalovirus exposure and HLA in healthy donors. The repertoire was sequenced with immunoSEQ multiplex PCR; TCRdb's copy has only in-frame clones and lacks some. This sample's table reports tens of thousands of clones. Material for sequencing was PBMCs. The receptor set was obtained from a middle-aged woman in good health and CMV-seronegative. CDR3s include the opening cysteine and the closing phenylalanine or tryptophan. A D gene is named only where the DNA matches it firmly.

J gene	D gene	V gene	CDR3 DNA	CDR3 protein
TRBJ1-2	TRBD1	TRBV19	TGTGCCAGTAGTATCAGGGGGCCGGGTGATGGCTACACCTTC	CASSIRGPGDGYTF
TRBJ1-1	NA	TRBV7-8	TGTGCCAGCAGCTTCTCGGGGGGGGGCACTGAAGCTTTCTTT	CASSFSGGGTEAFF
TRBJ1-5	NA	TRBV5-4	TGTGCCAGCAGCTTGGGTAACCAGGGTATGAGCAATCAGCCCCAGCATTTT	CASSLGNQGMSNQPQHF
TRBJ2-3	TRBD2	TRBV28	TGTGCCAGTTCGCGGGAGGGCCGGGGATGGTGGTATTTT	CASSREGRGWWYF
TRBJ1-2	NA	TRBV2	TGTGCCAGCAGCTTGCAGGGTTCGGAATATGGCTACACCTTC	CASSLQGSEYGYTF
TRBJ2-1	TRBD1	TRBV7-3	TGTGCCAGCAGCTTCCTAGGGACAGGGGTGAATGAGCAGTTCTTC	CASSFLGTGVNEQFF
TRBJ1-2	TRBD1	TRBV7-9	TGTGCCAGCAACACCGGGACAGGGGGCACCTACACCTTC	CASNTGTGGTYTF
TRBJ2-5	NA	TRBV2	TGTGCCAGCAGTGAAGACGGTCAAGAGACCCAGTACTTC	CASSEDGQETQYF
TRBJ1-1	NA	TRBV5-1	TGCGCCAGCAGCGACCCGGGACTTAAGACTGAAGCTTTCTTT	CASSDPGLKTEAFF
TRBJ2-5	NA	TRBV5-6	TGTGCCAGCAGCTTTATGTCAGGCTCGCAAGAGACCCAGTACTTC	CASSFMSGSQETQYF
TRBJ2-7	TRBD1	TRBV6-5	TGTGCCAGCAGTTACTCAACGACAGGGAACTACGAGCAGTACTTC	CASSYSTTGNYEQYF
TRBJ2-5	NA	TRBV7-3	TGTGCCAGCAGCGTCGGAACGGGAGTCGAGGAGACCCAGTACTTC	CASSVGTGVEETQYF
TRBJ1-3	NA	TRBV6-5	TGTGCCAGCAGCCGCGGGTTAGAATCTGGAAACACCATATATTTT	CASSRGLESGNTIYF
TRBJ1-2	NA	TRBV15	TGTGCCACCAGCAGAGACTCAGGGGCGGTCGTCGGCTATGGCTACACCTTC	CATSRDSGAVVGYGYTF
TRBJ2-3	TRBD1	TRBV30	TGTGCCTGGACACGGACAGGGAAGGCGGATACGCAGTATTTT	CAWTRTGKADTQYF
TRBJ2-7	TRBD2	TRBV27	TGTGCCAGCAGGACTAGCGGGAGGGCCGCTTACGAGCAGTACTTC	CASRTSGRAAYEQYF
TRBJ2-7	TRBD1	TRBV19	TGTGCCAGTAGTATAACGGGACAGTACTACGAGCAGTACTTC	CASSITGQYYEQYF
TRBJ2-2	TRBD1	TRBV4-1	TGCGCCAGCAGCCAAGCGTCCCGGGACAGCACCGGGGAGCTGTTTTTT	CASSQASRDSTGELFF
TRBJ1-2	NA	TRBV4-2	TGTGCCAGCAGCCAAGGGTTTAAAGCCGTTCGCTGGGGCTACACCTTC	CASSQGFKAVRWGYTF
TRBJ2-7	NA	TRBV4-2	TGTGCCAGCAGCCAACTCGCTAGAGCGGACGAGCAGTACTTC	CASSQLARADEQYF
TRBJ1-2	NA	TRBV29-1	TGCAGCGTTGAAGATGGACAGTCTGATGGCTACACCTTC	CSVEDGQSDGYTF
TRBJ1-1	NA	TRBV7-3	TGTGCCAGCAGCTCTAATGTGAACACTGAAGCTTTCTTT	CASSSNVNTEAFF
TRBJ2-7	NA	TRBV7-9	TGTGCCAGCAGCCCAATACTGGGAGGAGTCGAGCAGTACTTC	CASSPILGGVEQYF
TRBJ1-4	NA	TRBV28	TGTGCCAGCAGCCCTCCCCTCTGGGCGGAAAAACTGTTTTTT	CASSPPLWAEKLFF
TRBJ1-1	NA	TRBV4-2	TGTGCCAGCAGCCAGGCGGAGGAAGGTACCACTGAAGCTTTCTTT	CASSQAEEGTTEAFF
TRBJ1-6	NA	TRBV4-1	TGCGCCAGCAGCCAAGATCAGGCGGCAGGGCCTTCACCCCTCCACTTT	CASSQDQAAGPSPLHF
TRBJ1-2	NA	TRBV28	TGTGCCAGCAATAGGGGTAACTATGGCTACACCTTC	CASNRGNYGYTF
TRBJ2-7	TRBD1	TRBV2	TGTGCCAGCATGTCGGGACAGGGGGCGGGATGGGGCGAGCAGTACTTC	CASMSGQGAGWGEQYF
TRBJ1-2	NA	TRBV9	TGTGCCAGCAGCGTAGGGGGGGATCTACGGGGCTACACCTTC	CASSVGGDLRGYTF
TRBJ2-6	TRBD1	TRBV4-3	TGCGCCAGCAGCACCGGGACAGGGGGCCTCCGGGGCTCTGGGGCCAACGTCCTGACTTTC	CASSTGTGGLRGSGANVLTF
TRBJ1-2	NA	TRBV4-3	TGCGCCAGCAGCCAAGACTACGGAGGGGTTCGGTACACCTTC	CASSQDYGGVRYTF